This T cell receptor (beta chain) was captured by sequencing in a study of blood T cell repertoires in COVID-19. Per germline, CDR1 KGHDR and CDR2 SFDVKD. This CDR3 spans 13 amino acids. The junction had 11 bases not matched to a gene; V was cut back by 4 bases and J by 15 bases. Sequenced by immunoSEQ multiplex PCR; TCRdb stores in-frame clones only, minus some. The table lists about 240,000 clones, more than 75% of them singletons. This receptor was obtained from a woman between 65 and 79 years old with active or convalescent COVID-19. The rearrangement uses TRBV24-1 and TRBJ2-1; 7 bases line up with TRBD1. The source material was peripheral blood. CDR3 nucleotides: TGTGCCACCAGTGACTCACCCACAGGGGAACTGTTCTTC. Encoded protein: CATSDSPTGELFF.